What follows are 17 T cell receptor beta chains derived from one specimen sequenced in a study of low-dose radiotherapy and immunotherapy resistance in tumors. TRAV- and TRBV-specific primers, spanning alpha and beta chains, primed first-strand cDNA. For amplifying TCRs, the PCR ran for roughly 20 cycles with Phusion, which was used together with a constant-region primer and the adapter on the V primers. TCRdb called the reads again in MiXCR, with one record for every CDR3 protein. Of tens of thousands of distinct CDR3 sequences listed, 20% are singletons. Time point indicated: after trial treatment. The treatment denotes: LDRT plus nivolumab, ipilimumab, low-dose cyclophosphamide and aspirin (RACIN trial). The material sequenced was PBMCs, taken after low-dose radiotherapy plus immunotherapy. Source of these receptors: a female donor with ovarian cancer.

This clonotype was counted ten times or more. This rearrangement joins TRBV20-1 to TRBJ1-2; 7 positions match TRBD1. This CDR3 spans 16 amino acids. Germline V gene sequence: CDR1 DFQATT, CDR2 SNEGSKA (reference sequence). V lost 5 bases to trimming and J lost 2 bases; unmatched junction nucleotides: 14. CDR3 bases: TGCAGTGCTCGCGATACCTACGGGACAGAAAACTATGGCTACACCTTC. It yields the protein CSARDTYGTENYGYTF.

This clonotype appeared a few times. V and J are TRBV28 and TRBJ1-3; D uncertain. V lost 7 bases and J 0 bases, leaving 7 bases between the germline ends. Germline CDR1 and CDR2: MDHEN and SYDVKM. The CDR3 has 13 residues. CDR3 amino acids: CASIRASGNTIYF. CDR3 sequence (DNA): TGTGCCAGCATTAGGGCCTCTGGAAACACCATATATTTT. The full variable domain, with the rest looked up from reference TRBV28 and TRBJ1-3, is DVKVTQSSRYLVKRTGEKVFLECVQDMDHENMFWYRQDPGLGLRLIYFSYDVKMKEKGDIPEGYSVSREKKERFSLILESASTNQTSMYLCASIRASGNTIYFGEGSWLTVV.

This clonotype showed up many times. The gene calls are TRBV6-2 or TRBV6-3 and TRBJ2-2, with TRBD1 matching 10 bases. CDR1 is MNHEY, CDR2 SVGEGT, per germline. The ends lost 6 bases at V and 0 bases at J; junction bases unmatched: 7. The CDR3 sequence is 17 residues long. The CDR3 bases are TGTGCCAGCAGCCTTTTAGGACAGGGGGCGAACACCGGGGAGCTGTTTTTT. It translates to CASSLLGQGANTGELFF.

This clonotype was detected ten times or more. J is TRBJ2-1 and V is TRBV13; 15 nucleotides match TRBD2. This CDR3 has 18 amino acids. Germline V gives CDR1 PRHDT, CDR2 FYEKMQ (reference sequence). J lost 4 bases, V lost 7 bases, and 11 bases had no gene match. The CDR3 protein is CASNGRTSGRARYNEQFF. CDR3 bases: TGTGCCAGCAACGGAAGGACTAGCGGGAGGGCCCGGTACAATGAGCAGTTCTTC.

There are many counts of this clonotype. The CDR3 DNA follows: TGCAGTGCTATGTCCGGGAGTGGAGGGGATACGCAGTATTTT. The encoded protein is CSAMSGSGGDTQYF. This rearrangement joins TRBV20-1 to TRBJ2-3, with a weak D call TRBD2 (6 bases). Between the trimmed V and J ends, which lost 4 bases and 6 bases, there was a span of 17 bases. Germline V CDR1 and CDR2: DFQATT, SNEGSKA (reference sequence). CDR3 length: 14 residues.

The sample holds many counts of this clonotype. This chain uses TRBV3-1 with TRBJ2-1; maybe TRBD2 (5 bases). Deletions cut 1 base from V and 5 bases from J, with 12 bases between. The CDR3 sequence is 15 residues long. CDR1 and CDR2 from the germline V gene are LGHDT and YNNKEL (reference sequence). CDR3 in DNA: TGTGCCAGCAGCCAAGTTCTCCTAGCCCACAATGAGCAGTTCTTC. Translation gives CASSQVLLAHNEQFF.

At least ten counts were recorded for this clonotype. The chain is built from TRBV13 and TRBJ2-2; D gene uncertain. Trimming took 1 base from V and 0 from J, leaving 9 bases between them. CDR1 and CDR2 from the germline V gene are PRHDT and FYEKMQ (reference sequence). CDR3 size: 16 residues. The DNA of the CDR3 is TGTGCCAGCAGCTTAGTTCAGGCGGCGAACACCGGGGAGCTGTTTTTT. Translated, it gives CASSLVQAANTGELFF. The whole variable domain, filled in from reference TRBV13 and TRBJ2-2, reads AAGVIQSPRHLIKEKRETATLKCYPIPRHDTVYWYQQGPGQDPQFLISFYEKMQSDKGSIPDRFSAQQFSDYHSELNMSSLELGDSALYFCASSLVQAANTGELFFGEGSRLTVL.

This clonotype was detected many times. The J gene is TRBJ2-3, the V gene TRBV6-2 or TRBV6-3; 10 nucleotides agree with TRBD2. The CDR3 sequence is 17 residues long. Germline CDR1 and CDR2: MNHEY and SVGEGT. V lost 2 bases and J lost 2; bases outside the gene matches: 7. This CDR3 is CASSYDPSGRPTDTQYF. CDR3 DNA sequence: TGTGCCAGCAGTTACGATCCTAGCGGGAGACCCACAGATACGCAGTATTTT.

This clonotype was seen at least ten times. The J gene is TRBJ1-6, the V gene TRBV11-2, with a tentative D call TRBD1 (6 bases). There are 14 residues in the CDR3. Germline V gene sequence: CDR1 SGHAT, CDR2 FQNNGV. The V gene lost 4 bases and the J gene lost 4 bases, with 8 bases spanning the gap. CDR3 protein: CASSSQGYNSPLHF. As DNA, the CDR3 is TGTGCCAGCAGCTCCCAGGGGTATAATTCACCCCTCCACTTT.

V is TRBV11-2 and J is TRBJ2-1; 11 bases match TRBD2. Per germline, CDR1 SGHAT and CDR2 FQNNGV. CDR3 length equals 15 residues. V shed 5 bases, J shed 4 bases, and the junction held 4 bases outside the gene matches. In nucleotides, the CDR3 is TGTGCCAGCAGCCCGGTAGCGGGAGGGTACAATGAGCAGTTCTTC. Translated: CASSPVAGGYNEQFF.

This rearrangement joins TRBV9 to TRBJ2-2, with 8 bases that match TRBD1. The CDR3 loop spans 14 amino acids. Trimming removed 3 bases from V and 5 bases from J; junction bases left unmatched: 3. Per germline, CDR1 SGDLS and CDR2 YYNGEE. CDR3 sequence reads: CASSGTGSTGELFF. In nucleotides, the CDR3 is TGTGCCAGCAGCGGGACAGGGAGTACCGGGGAGCTGTTTTTT.

This clonotype was counted ten times or more. The chain joins TRBV9 to TRBJ1-2; no definite D call. Per the germline V gene, CDR1 is SGDLS and CDR2 is YYNGEE. The CDR3 length is 14 residues. Trimming removed 5 bases at V and 4 bases at J, with 15 bases between. This CDR3 reads CASSPGPYLYGYTF. The CDR3 DNA follows: TGTGCCAGCAGTCCCGGGCCTTACCTCTATGGCTACACCTTC.

The sample holds many counts of this clonotype. This sequence joins TRBV5-1 and TRBJ2-1, with 9 bases identical to TRBD2. The CDR3 has 14 residues. Germline values: CDR1 SGHRS, CDR2 YFSETQ. The junction had 5 bases not matched to a gene; V was cut back by 0 bases and J by 10 bases. CDR3 residues: CASSLDPLAGEQFF. As DNA, the CDR3 is TGCGCCAGCAGCTTGGATCCCCTAGCGGGGGAGCAGTTCTTC.

This clonotype was detected ten times or more. The rearrangement uses TRBV7-2 and TRBJ2-7; TRBD1 is a possible D gene (5 bases). The CDR3 extends over 14 amino acids. Trimming left V 3 bases short and J 4 bases short, with 13 bases between. CDR1 and CDR2 from the germline V gene are SGHTA and FQGNSA. CDR3 in amino acids: CASSLVGRVYEQYF. CDR3 DNA sequence: TGTGCCAGCAGCTTGGTTGGCAGGGTGTACGAGCAGTACTTC.

This clonotype was detected ten times or more. The genes are TRBV12-3 or TRBV12-4 and TRBJ1-5; unclear D gene. Between the trimmed V and J ends, which lost 1 base and 3 bases, there was a span of 34 bases. This CDR3 has 23 residues. The CDR3 reads CASSLGTWLVALTREDPNQPQHF. The CDR3 region has the DNA TGTGCCAGCAGTTTAGGTACGTGGTTGGTTGCGCTGACACGTGAGGACCCCAATCAGCCCCAGCATTTT.

This clonotype appeared many times. The V gene is TRBV29-1, the J gene TRBJ2-1; D is possibly TRBD1 (6 bases). Germline values: CDR1 SQVTM, CDR2 ANQGSEA. V shed 3 bases and J shed 10 bases, with 16 bases lying between them. The CDR3 covers 13 residues. The CDR3 reads CSVEGASWGEQFF. The DNA for the CDR3 is TGCAGCGTTGAGGGGGCTAGCTGGGGGGAGCAGTTCTTC.

The table lists this clonotype with many counts. CDR3 sequence (DNA): TGTGCCAGCAGTTTTCACAGCAACACCGGGGAGCTGTTTTTT. Its translation is CASSFHSNTGELFF. This rearrangement joins TRBV12-3 or TRBV12-4 to TRBJ2-2, with D unclear. CDR3 length: 14 amino acids. Trimming took 3 bases from V and 2 from J, leaving 7 bases between them.